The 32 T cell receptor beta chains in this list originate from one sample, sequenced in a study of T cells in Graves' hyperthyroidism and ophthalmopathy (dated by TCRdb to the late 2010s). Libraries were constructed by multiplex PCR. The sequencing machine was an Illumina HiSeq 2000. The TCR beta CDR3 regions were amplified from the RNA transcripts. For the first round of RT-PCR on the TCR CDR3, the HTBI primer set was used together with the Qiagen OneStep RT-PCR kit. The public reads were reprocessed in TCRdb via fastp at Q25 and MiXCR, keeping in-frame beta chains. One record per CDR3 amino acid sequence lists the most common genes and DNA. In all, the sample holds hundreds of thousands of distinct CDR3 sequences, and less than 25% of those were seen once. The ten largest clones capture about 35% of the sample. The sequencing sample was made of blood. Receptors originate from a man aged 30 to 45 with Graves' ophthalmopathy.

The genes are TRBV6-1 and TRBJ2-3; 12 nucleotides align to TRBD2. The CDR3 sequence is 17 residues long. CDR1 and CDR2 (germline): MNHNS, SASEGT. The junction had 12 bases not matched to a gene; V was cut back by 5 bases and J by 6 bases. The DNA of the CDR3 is TGTGCCAGCAGTTATAGTCTAGCGGGAGGGCTGCTGGATACGCAGTATTTT. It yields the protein CASSYSLAGGLLDTQYF.

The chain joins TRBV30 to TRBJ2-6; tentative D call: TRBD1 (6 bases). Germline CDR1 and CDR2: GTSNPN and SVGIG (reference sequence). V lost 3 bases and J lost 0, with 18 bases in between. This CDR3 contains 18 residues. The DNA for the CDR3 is TGTGCCTGGAGCCCCCCGACAGGTTTCAGCTCTGGGGCCAACGTCCTGACTTTC. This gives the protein CAWSPPTGFSSGANVLTF.

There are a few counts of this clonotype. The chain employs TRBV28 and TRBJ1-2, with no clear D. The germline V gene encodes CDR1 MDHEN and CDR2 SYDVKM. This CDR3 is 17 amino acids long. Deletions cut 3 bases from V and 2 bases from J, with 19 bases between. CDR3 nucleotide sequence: TGTGCCAGCAGTTTTAGCAGGTTGAATCCGTGGAACTATGGCTACACCTTC. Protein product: CASSFSRLNPWNYGYTF.

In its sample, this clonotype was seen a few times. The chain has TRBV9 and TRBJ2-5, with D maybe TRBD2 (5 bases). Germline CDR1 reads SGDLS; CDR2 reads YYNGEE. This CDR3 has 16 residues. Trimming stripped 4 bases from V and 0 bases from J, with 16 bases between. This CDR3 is CASSTQGRADQETQYF. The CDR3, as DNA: TGTGCCAGCAGCACTCAAGGGAGAGCCGACCAAGAGACCCAGTACTTC. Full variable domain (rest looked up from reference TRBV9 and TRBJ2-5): DSGVTQTPKHLITATGQRVTLRCSPRSGDLSVYWYQQSLDQGLQFLIQYYNGEERAKGNILERFSAQQFPDLHSELNLSSLELGDSALYFCASSTQGRADQETQYFGPGTRLLVL.

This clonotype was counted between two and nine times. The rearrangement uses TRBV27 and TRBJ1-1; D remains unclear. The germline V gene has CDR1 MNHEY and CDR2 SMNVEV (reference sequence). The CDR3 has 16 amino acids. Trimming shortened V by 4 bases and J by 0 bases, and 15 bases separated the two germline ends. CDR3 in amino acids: CASSSGVQLMNTEAFF. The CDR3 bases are TGTGCCAGCAGTTCTGGGGTACAGCTGATGAACACTGAAGCTTTCTTT.

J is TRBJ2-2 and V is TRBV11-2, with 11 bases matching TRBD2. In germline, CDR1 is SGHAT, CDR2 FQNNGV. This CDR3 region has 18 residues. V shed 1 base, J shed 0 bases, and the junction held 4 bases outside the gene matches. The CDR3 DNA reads TGTGCCAGCAGCTTAGCGGCTAGCGGGAGGACGAACACCGGGGAGCTGTTTTTT. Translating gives CASSLAASGRTNTGELFF.

The CDR3 nucleotides are TGTGCCAGCAGTAAAAGCGGTAGCGGGAGGGCAACAGATACGCAGTATTTT. Protein product: CASSKSGSGRATDTQYF. V usage is TRBV2 and J usage is TRBJ2-3, with 11 bases identical to TRBD2. CDR1 and CDR2 (germline): SNHLY, FYNNEI. Germline trimming cut 5 bases from V and 3 bases from J; bases unmatched to any gene: 10. This CDR3 has 17 amino acids.

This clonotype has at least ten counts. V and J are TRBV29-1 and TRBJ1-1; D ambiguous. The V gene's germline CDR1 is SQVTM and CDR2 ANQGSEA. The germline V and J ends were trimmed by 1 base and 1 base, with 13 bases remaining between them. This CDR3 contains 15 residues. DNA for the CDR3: TGCAGCGTTGAAGGTGGTAAGGGATCGAACACTGAAGCTTTCTTT. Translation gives CSVEGGKGSNTEAFF.

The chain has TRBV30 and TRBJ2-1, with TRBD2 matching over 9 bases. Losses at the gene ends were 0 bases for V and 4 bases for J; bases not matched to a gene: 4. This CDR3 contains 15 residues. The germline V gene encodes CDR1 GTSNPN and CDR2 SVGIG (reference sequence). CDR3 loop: CAWSVGSGSYNEQFF. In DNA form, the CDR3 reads TGTGCCTGGAGTGTTGGTAGCGGGAGTTACAATGAGCAGTTCTTC.

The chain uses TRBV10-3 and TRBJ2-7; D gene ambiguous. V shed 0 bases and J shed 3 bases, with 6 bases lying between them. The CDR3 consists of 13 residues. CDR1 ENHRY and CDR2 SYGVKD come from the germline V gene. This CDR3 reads CAISESMGYEQYF. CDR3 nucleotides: TGTGCCATCAGTGAGTCGATGGGCTACGAGCAGTACTTC.

The CDR3 reads CASSYRNGYTF. The CDR3 DNA is TGTGCCAGCAGCTACAGGAATGGCTACACCTTC. The chain combines TRBV5-6 with TRBJ1-2; maybe TRBD1 (5 bases). The germline V gene encodes CDR1 SGHDT and CDR2 YYEEEE. V gave up 3 bases and J gave up 6 bases, with 6 bases separating them. CDR3 length: 11 residues. Combining the CDR3 with reference TRBV5-6 and TRBJ1-2 gives the whole variable domain DAGVTQSPTHLIKTRGQQVTLRCSPKSGHDTVSWYQQALGQGPQFIFQYYEEEERQRGNFPDRFSGHQFPNYSSELNVNALLLGDSALYLCASSYRNGYTFGSGTRLTVV.

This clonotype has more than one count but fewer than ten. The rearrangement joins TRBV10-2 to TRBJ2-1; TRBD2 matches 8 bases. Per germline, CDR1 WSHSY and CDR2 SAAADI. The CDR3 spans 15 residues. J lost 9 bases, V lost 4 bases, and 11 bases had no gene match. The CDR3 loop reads CASSGGTRGGLEQFF. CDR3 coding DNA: TGCGCCAGCAGTGGCGGGACTAGAGGGGGACTTGAGCAGTTCTTC.

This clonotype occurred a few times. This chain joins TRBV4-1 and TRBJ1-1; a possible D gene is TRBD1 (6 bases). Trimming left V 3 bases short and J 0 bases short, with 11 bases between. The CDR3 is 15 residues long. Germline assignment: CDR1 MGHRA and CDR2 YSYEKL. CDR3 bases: TGCGCCAGCAGCCAGGGGGGGGGCCTGAACACTGAAGCTTTCTTT. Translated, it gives CASSQGGGLNTEAFF.

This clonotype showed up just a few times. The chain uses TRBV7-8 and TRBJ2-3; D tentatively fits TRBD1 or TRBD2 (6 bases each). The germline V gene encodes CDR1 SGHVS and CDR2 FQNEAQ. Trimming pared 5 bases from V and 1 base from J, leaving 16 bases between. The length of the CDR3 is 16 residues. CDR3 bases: TGTGCCAGCAGCCTAGGGGGGCACCCGCGCACAGATACGCAGTATTTT. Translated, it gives CASSLGGHPRTDTQYF. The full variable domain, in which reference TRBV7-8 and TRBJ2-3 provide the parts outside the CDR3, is GAGVSQSPRYKVAKRGQDVALRCDPISGHVSLFWYQQALGQGPEFLTYFQNEAQLDKSGLPSDRFFAERPEGSVSTLKIQRTQQEDSAVYLCASSLGGHPRTDTQYFGPGTRLTVL.

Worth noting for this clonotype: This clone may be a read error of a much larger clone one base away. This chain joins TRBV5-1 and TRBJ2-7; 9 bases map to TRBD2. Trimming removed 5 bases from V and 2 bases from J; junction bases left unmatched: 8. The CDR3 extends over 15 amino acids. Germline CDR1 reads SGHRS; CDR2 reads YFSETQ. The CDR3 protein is CASSCGGRDTYEQYF. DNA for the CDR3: TGCGCCAGCAGTTGCGGCGGGAGGGATACCTACGAGCAGTACTTC.

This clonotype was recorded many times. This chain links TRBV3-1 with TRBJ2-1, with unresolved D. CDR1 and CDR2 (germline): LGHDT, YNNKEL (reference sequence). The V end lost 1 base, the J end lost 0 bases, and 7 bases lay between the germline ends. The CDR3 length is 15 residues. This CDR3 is CASSQVESSYNEQFF. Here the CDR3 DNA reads TGTGCCAGCAGCCAAGTTGAGAGCTCCTACAATGAGCAGTTCTTC.

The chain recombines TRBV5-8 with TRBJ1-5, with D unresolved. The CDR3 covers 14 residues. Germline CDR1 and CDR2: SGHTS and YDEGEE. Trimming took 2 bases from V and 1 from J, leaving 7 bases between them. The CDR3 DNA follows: TGTGCCAGCAGCTTCCTTACGAGCAATCAGCCCCAGCATTTT. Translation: CASSFLTSNQPQHF.

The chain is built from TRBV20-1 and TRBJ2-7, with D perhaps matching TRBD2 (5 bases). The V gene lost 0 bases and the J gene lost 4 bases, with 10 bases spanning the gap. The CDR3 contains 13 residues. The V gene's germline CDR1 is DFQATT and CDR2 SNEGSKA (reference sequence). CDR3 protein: CSARERGFYEQYF. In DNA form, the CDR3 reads TGCAGTGCTAGAGAGAGAGGGTTTTACGAGCAGTACTTC.

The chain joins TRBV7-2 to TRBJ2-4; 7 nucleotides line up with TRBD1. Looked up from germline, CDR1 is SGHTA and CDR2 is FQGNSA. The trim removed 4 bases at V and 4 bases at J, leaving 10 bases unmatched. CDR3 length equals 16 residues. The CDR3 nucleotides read TGTGCCAGCAGCTCGTCCGGGACAGAGCTAAAAAACATTCAGTACTTC. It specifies CASSSSGTELKNIQYF.

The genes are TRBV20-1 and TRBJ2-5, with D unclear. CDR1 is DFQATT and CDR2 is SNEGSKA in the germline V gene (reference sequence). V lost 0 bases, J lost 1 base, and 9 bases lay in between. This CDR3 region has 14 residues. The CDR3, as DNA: TGCAGTGCTAGAGATCCGAGGATCCAAGAGACCCAGTACTTC. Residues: CSARDPRIQETQYF.

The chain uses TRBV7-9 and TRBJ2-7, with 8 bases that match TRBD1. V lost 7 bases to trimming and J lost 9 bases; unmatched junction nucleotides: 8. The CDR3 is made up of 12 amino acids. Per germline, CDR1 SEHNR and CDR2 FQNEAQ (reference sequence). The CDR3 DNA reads TGTGCCAGCAAGGGTTCAGACAGGGGGCAGTACTTC. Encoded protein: CASKGSDRGQYF.

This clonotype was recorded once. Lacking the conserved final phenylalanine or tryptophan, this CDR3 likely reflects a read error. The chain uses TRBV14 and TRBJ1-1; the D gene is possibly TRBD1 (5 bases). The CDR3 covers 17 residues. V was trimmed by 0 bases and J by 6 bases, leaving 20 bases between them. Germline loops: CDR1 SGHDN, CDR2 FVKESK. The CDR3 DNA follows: TGTGCCAGCAGCCAAGATGGAGTAGAAGCTGGAGGGGCTGAAGCTTTCCTT. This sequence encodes CASSQDGVEAGGAEAFL.

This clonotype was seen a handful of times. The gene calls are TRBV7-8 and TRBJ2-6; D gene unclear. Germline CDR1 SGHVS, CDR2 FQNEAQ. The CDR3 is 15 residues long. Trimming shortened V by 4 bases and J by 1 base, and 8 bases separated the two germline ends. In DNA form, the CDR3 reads TGTGCCAGCAGCTCTGGGATGTCTGGGGCCAACGTCCTGACTTTC. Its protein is CASSSGMSGANVLTF.

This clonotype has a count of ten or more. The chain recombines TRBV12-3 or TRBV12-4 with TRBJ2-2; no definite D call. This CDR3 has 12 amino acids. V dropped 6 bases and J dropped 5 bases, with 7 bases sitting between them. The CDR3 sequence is CASSASTGELFF. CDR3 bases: TGTGCCAGCAGCGCGTCTACCGGGGAGCTGTTTTTT.

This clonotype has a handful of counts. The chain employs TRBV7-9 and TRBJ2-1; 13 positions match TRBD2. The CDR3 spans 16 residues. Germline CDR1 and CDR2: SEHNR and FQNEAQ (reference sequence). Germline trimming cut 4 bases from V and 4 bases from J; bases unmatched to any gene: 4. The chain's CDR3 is CASSSRTSGGYNEQFF. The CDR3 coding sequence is TGTGCCAGCAGCTCGCGGACTAGCGGGGGATACAATGAGCAGTTCTTC.

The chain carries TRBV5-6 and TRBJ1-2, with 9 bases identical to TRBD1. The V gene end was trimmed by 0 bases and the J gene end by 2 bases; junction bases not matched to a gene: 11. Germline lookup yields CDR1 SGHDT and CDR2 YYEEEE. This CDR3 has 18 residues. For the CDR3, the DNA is TGTGCCAGCAGCTTGGTTTTTAGGACAGGGGTCCCCAACTATGGCTACACCTTC. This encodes CASSLVFRTGVPNYGYTF.

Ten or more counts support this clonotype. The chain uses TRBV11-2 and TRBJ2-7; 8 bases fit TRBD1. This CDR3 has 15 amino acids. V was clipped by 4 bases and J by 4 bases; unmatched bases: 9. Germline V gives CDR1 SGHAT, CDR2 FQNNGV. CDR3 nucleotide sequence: TGTGCCAGCAGCTCGGGACAGGTGATGGTTTACGAGCAGTACTTC. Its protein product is CASSSGQVMVYEQYF.

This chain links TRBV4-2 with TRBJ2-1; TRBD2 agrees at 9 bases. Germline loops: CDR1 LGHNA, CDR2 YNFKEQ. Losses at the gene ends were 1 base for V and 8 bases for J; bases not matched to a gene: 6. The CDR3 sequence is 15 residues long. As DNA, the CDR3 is TGTGCCAGCAGCCAAGTCCTAGCGGGAATATATGAGCAGTTCTTC. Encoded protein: CASSQVLAGIYEQFF.

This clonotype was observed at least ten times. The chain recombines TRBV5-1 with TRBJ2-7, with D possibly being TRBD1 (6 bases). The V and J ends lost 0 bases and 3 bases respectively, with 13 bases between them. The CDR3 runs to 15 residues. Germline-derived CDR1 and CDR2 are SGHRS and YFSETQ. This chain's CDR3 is CASSLAAGALYEQYF. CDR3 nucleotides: TGCGCCAGCAGCTTGGCGGCAGGGGCCCTCTACGAGCAGTACTTC.

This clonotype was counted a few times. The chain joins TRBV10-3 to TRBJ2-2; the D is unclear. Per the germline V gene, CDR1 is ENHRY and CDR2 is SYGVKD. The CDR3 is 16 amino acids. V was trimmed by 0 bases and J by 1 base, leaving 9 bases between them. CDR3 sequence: CAISESLGQNTGELFF. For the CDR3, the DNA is TGTGCCATCAGTGAGTCACTGGGTCAGAACACCGGGGAGCTGTTTTTT.

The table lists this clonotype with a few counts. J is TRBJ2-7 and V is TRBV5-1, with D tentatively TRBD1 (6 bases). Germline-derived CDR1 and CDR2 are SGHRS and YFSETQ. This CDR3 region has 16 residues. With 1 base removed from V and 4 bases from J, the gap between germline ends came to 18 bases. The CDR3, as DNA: TGCGCCAGCAGCTTGTACAGGGAGAATCTTCCTTACGAGCAGTACTTC. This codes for CASSLYRENLPYEQYF.

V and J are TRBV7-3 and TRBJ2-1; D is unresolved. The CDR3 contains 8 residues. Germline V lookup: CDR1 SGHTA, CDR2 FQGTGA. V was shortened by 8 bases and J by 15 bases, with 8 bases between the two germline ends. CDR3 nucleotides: TGTGCCAGCTGTTCGGGGTTCTTC. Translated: CASCSGFF.